These T cell receptor beta chains were read from a single sample in a study of T-cell memory formation after mild COVID-19. TCRdb redid the calling of the 5' RACE reads with MiXCR, one entry per CDR3 protein. The data show over 300,000 distinct CDR3 sequences, with 20% to 25% seen just once and around 20% held by the top ten. Sample: PBMCs or a T cell subset sorted from them (not recorded which). All receptors derive from a man between 18 and 29 years old who had mild COVID-19 (a few samples of this study predate the infection). Cell type and time point are not known. CDR3s include the opening cysteine and the closing phenylalanine or tryptophan. Each record gives: V gene, D gene, CDR3 protein. D genes are given only for firm matches.

V: TRBV5-1
D: TRBD1
CDR3: CASSQEQGNLGAFF

V: TRBV24-1
D: TRBD1
CDR3: CATRSPETGSYEQYF

V: TRBV6-1
D: NA
CDR3: CASSEVGAGELFF

V: TRBV5-1
D: NA
CDR3: CASSLAGSGTDGYTF

V: TRBV28
D: TRBD2
CDR3: CASSLSLAGGLRETQYF

V: TRBV3-1
D: TRBD1
CDR3: CASRDTTGEGAEAFF

V: TRBV7-2
D: NA
CDR3: CASSLYVRTLNTGELFF

V: TRBV7-9
D: TRBD1
CDR3: CASSLGTGVGNTIYF

V: TRBV6-7
D: NA
CDR3: CASSYFGGCQPQHF

V: TRBV4-3
D: NA
CDR3: CASSQKDRKNEKLFF

V: TRBV20-1
D: NA
CDR3: CPHGDADQPQHF

V: TRBV5-1
D: NA
CDR3: CASSLGIAWRETQYF

V: TRBV27
D: TRBD2
CDR3: CASSLRRGDSYNEQFF

V: TRBV15
D: NA
CDR3: CATRQEYNEQFF

V: TRBV6-5
D: NA
CDR3: CASRPPGPTDLVFF

V: TRBV15
D: TRBD1
CDR3: CATSSRDRVSSNQPQHF

V: TRBV6-5
D: NA
CDR3: CASSYLGYTEAFF

V: TRBV28
D: NA
CDR3: CASSFQGGGELFF

V: TRBV7-6
D: TRBD1
CDR3: CASSLGTGVGEQYF

V: TRBV7-8
D: NA
CDR3: CASSLARVPNTEAFF

V: TRBV20-1
D: NA
CDR3: CSARQGGYYGYTF

V: TRBV2
D: NA
CDR3: CASSARVRSKAFF

V: TRBV20-1
D: TRBD2
CDR3: CSARWAGVKETQYF

V: TRBV9
D: TRBD2
CDR3: CASSVARLAGEDTQYF

V: TRBV7-9
D: NA
CDR3: CASSPTDSYEQYF

V: TRBV28
D: NA
CDR3: CASSLLDNYGYTF

V: TRBV4-3
D: NA
CDR3: CASSQDGWALANYGYTF

V: TRBV18
D: TRBD1
CDR3: CASEQTGGLHNGYTF

V: TRBV7-2
D: NA
CDR3: CASSPPGRLYGYTF

V: TRBV20-1
D: NA
CDR3: CSASGRGPYNEQFF

V: TRBV20-1
D: TRBD1
CDR3: CSAREEGAPGSYNSPLHF

V: TRBV6-4
D: TRBD2
CDR3: CASSPSGGGAGGELFF

V: TRBV7-6
D: NA
CDR3: CASSPVFLSGYGYTF

V: TRBV7-2
D: NA
CDR3: CASILDTRSGNTIYF

V: TRBV27
D: NA
CDR3: CASRSSGNTIYF

V: TRBV20-1
D: NA
CDR3: CSAFQGVYGYTF

V: TRBV3-1
D: TRBD1
CDR3: CASSPMTGSDEQYF

V: TRBV4-3
D: NA
CDR3: CASSQEEGNTEAFF

V: TRBV7-3
D: TRBD2
CDR3: CASSTRGIAGGPEQFF

V: TRBV6-5
D: NA
CDR3: CASSYSPGHAKNIQYF

V: TRBV2
D: NA
CDR3: CASSDTGSYEQYF

V: TRBV27
D: NA
CDR3: CASKRWTGRVNEQFF

V: TRBV7-2
D: NA
CDR3: CASSLYWFDYGYTF

V: TRBV7-2
D: NA
CDR3: CASSQDGPEAFF

V: TRBV5-4
D: NA
CDR3: CASSWSGRTEAFF

V: TRBV20-1
D: NA
CDR3: CSARMRGPSTDTQYF

V: TRBV5-1
D: TRBD2
CDR3: CASSLGTSGRNEQFF

V: TRBV4-3
D: NA
CDR3: CASSHRGMANGYTF

V: TRBV6-1
D: TRBD1
CDR3: CASSRQGLGGEKLFF

V: TRBV4-3
D: NA
CDR3: CASSKEQTDNYGYTF

V: TRBV3-1
D: NA
CDR3: CASSPELASGELFF

V: TRBV24-1
D: NA
CDR3: CATVQEGTDTQYF

V: TRBV19
D: NA
CDR3: CASKSGQPYGYTF

V: TRBV7-9
D: TRBD2
CDR3: CASSLYDLGEGQETQYF

V: TRBV6-6
D: NA
CDR3: CASSYGAQAHEKLFF

V: TRBV7-2
D: NA
CDR3: CASSAPAVGFF

V: TRBV12-3/TRBV12-4
D: TRBD1
CDR3: CASSWTGGDTQYF

V: TRBV14
D: NA
CDR3: CASSPRESTDTQYF

V: TRBV7-9
D: NA
CDR3: CASSWNYEQYF

V: TRBV10-2
D: TRBD1
CDR3: CASSETTGNGYTF